This TCR beta chain was documented in a study of CD8 T cells in ankylosing spondylitis. Whole-study results and caveats: One TCR beta motif, made up of roughly eight highly homologous variants, appeared characteristic of ankylosing spondylitis blood.

TCRdb re-derived calls from the 5' RACE reads in MiXCR, one entry per CDR3 protein. In the table there are hundreds of thousands of distinct CDR3 sequences, roughly a quarter of which are singletons. Germline assignment: CDR1 SNHLY and CDR2 FYNNEI. The V end was cut by 6 bases, the J end by 0 bases, with 15 bases between. CDR3 length equals 16 residues. This clonotype was observed a handful of times. What it binds is unknown. The gene calls are TRBV2 and TRBJ1-3, with D possibly being TRBD1 (6 bases). The sequenced sample was blood, either unsorted or a sorted T cell fraction (not recorded which). The receptor was derived from a male donor with ankylosing spondylitis. Written as DNA, the CDR3 is TGTGCCAGCAGACACTACAGGGAAGCCTCTGGAAACACCATATATTTT. Translation gives CASRHYREASGNTIYF. Combining the CDR3 with reference TRBV2 and TRBJ1-3 gives the whole variable domain EPEVTQTPSHQVTQMGQEVILRCVPISNHLYFYWYRQILGQKVEFLVSFYNNEISEKSEIFDDQFSVERPDGSNFTLKIRSTKLEDSAMYFCASRHYREASGNTIYFGEGSWLTVV.